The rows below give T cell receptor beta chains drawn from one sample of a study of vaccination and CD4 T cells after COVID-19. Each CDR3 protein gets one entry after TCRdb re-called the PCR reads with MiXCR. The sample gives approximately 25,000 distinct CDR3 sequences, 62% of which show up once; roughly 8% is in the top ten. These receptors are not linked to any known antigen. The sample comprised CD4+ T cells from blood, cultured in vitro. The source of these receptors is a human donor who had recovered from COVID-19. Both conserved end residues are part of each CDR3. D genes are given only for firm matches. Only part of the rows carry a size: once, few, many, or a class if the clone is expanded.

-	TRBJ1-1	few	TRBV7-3	CASSQDGNTEAFF	TGTGCCAGCAGCCAGGACGGGAACACTGAAGCTTTCTTT
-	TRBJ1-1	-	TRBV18	CASSPSMNTEAFF	TGTGCCAGCTCACCCTCCATGAACACTGAAGCTTTCTTT
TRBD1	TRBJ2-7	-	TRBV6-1	CASRINNRGLRDEQYF	TGTGCCAGCCGAATAAATAACAGGGGTCTTAGGGACGAGCAGTACTTC
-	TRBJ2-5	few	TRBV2	CASSLGAPQSETQYF	TGTGCCAGCAGTCTTGGGGCTCCCCAGTCCGAGACCCAGTACTTC
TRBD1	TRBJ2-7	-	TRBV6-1	CASRDRSSYEQYF	TGTGCCAGCAGGGACAGGAGCTCCTACGAGCAGTACTTC
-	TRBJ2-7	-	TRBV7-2	CASSYTVDYEQYF	TGTGCCAGCAGCTACACAGTAGATTACGAGCAGTACTTC
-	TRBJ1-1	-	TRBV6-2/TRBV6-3	CASSYRGAHTEAFF	TGTGCCAGCAGTTACAGGGGGGCGCACACTGAAGCTTTCTTT
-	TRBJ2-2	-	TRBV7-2	CASSLLPNTGELFF	TGTGCCAGCAGCTTACTACCAAACACCGGGGAGCTGTTTTTT
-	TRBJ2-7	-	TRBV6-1	CASSHGLDYEQYF	TGTGCCAGCAGCCACGGGCTTGACTACGAGCAGTACTTC
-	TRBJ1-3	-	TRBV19	CASSINWAGNTIYF	TGTGCCAGTAGTATCAACTGGGCTGGAAACACCATATATTTT
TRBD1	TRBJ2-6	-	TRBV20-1	CSARAQGVGANVLTF	TGCAGTGCTAGAGCTCAGGGGGTTGGGGCCAACGTCCTGACTTTC
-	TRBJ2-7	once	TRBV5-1	CASSSRGGPYEQYF	TGCGCCAGCAGCAGCAGGGGGGGCCCCTACGAGCAGTACTTC
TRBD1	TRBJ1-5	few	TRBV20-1	CSAKQGAQPQHF	TGCAGTGCCAAACAGGGGGCTCAGCCCCAGCATTTT
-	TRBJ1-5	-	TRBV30	CAWSVPGASNQPQHF	TGTGCCTGGAGTGTACCCGGGGCAAGCAATCAGCCCCAGCATTTT
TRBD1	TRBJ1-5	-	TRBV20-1	CSATGTGGFQPQHF	TGCAGTGCTACCGGGACAGGGGGATTTCAGCCCCAGCATTTT
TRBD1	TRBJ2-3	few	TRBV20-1	CSARQGGGRGTDTQYF	TGCAGTGCCCGACAGGGTGGTGGTAGGGGCACAGATACGCAGTATTTT
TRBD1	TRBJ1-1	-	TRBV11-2	CASSLTGGGGNTEAFF	TGTGCCAGCAGCTTAACAGGGGGCGGGGGGAACACTGAAGCTTTCTTT
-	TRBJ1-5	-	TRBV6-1	CASSMTGNQPQHF	TGTGCCAGCAGTATGACAGGCAATCAGCCCCAGCATTTT
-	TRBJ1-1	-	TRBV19	CASSVGRSPEAFF	TGTGCCAGTAGTGTTGGGCGGAGTCCTGAAGCTTTCTTT
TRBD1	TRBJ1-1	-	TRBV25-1	CASRRTGGAWNTEAFF	TGTGCCAGCAGACGGACAGGGGGAGCGTGGAACACTGAAGCTTTCTTT
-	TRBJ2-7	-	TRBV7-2	CASSLSSYEQYF	TGTGCCAGCAGCTTGAGCTCCTACGAGCAGTACTTC
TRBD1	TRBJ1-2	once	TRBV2	CASSISWDRETQANYGYTF	TGTGCCAGCAGTATATCCTGGGACAGGGAAACCCAAGCTAACTATGGCTACACCTTC
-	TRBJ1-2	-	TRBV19	CASSIIGTNYGYTF	TGTGCCAGTAGTATCATTGGAACTAACTATGGCTACACCTTC
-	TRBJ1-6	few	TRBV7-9	CASSLERTANSPLHF	TGTGCCAGCAGCTTAGAACGGACGGCGAATTCACCCCTCCACTTT